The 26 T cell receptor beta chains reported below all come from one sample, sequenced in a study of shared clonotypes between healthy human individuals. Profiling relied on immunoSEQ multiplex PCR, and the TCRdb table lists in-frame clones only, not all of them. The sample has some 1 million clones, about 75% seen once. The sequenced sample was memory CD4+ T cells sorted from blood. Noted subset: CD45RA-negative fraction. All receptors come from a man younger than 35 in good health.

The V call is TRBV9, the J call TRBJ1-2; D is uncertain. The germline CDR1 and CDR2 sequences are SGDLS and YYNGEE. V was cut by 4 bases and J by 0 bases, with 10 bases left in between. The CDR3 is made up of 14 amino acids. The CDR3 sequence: CASSTTGTNYGYTF. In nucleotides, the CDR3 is TGTGCCAGCAGCACTACCGGGACTAACTATGGCTACACCTTC. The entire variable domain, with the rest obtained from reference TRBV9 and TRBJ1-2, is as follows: DSGVTQTPKHLITATGQRVTLRCSPRSGDLSVYWYQQSLDQGLQFLIQYYNGEERAKGNILERFSAQQFPDLHSELNLSSLELGDSALYFCASSTTGTNYGYTFGSGTRLTVV.

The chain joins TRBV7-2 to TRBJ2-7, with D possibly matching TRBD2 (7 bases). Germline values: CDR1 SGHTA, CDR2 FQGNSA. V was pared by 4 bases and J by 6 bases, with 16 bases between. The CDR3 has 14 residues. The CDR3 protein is CASSSKGGFIEQYF. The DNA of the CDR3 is TGTGCCAGCAGCTCCAAGGGGGGGTTTATCGAGCAGTACTTC.

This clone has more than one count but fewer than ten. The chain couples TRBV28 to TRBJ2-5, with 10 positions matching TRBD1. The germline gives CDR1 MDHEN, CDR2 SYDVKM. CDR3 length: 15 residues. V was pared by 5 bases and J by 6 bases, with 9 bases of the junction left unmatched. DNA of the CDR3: TGTGCCAGCAGTGCTACGGGACAGGGGTCGAAGACCCAGTACTTC. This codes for CASSATGQGSKTQYF.

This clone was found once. The CDR3 DNA reads as TGTGCCAGCAGCGTGACTAGCGGGAACGCAGATACGCAGTATTTT. Its translation is CASSVTSGNADTQYF. The chain links TRBV5-4 to TRBJ2-3; 11 nucleotides match TRBD2. Losses at the gene ends were 4 bases for V and 4 bases for J; bases not matched to a gene: 5. Germline lookup yields CDR1 SGHNT and CDR2 YYREEE (reference sequence). The CDR3 consists of 15 residues.

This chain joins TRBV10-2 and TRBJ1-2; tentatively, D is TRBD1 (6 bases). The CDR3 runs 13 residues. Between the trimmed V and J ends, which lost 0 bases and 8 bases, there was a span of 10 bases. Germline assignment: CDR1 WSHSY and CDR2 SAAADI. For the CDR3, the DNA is TGCGCCAGCAGTGAGTCCGTCCAGGGGGGCTACACCTTC. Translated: CASSESVQGGYTF.

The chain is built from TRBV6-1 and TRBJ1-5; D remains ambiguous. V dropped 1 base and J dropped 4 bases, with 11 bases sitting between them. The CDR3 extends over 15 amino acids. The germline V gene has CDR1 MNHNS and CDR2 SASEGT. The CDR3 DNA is TGTGCCAGCAGTGAAGATCTTTCGGAGAATCAGCCCCAGCATTTT. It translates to CASSEDLSENQPQHF.

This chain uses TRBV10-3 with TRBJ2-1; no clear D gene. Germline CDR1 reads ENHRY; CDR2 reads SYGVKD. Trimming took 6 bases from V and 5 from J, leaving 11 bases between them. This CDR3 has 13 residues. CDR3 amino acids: CAISLKPNNEQFF. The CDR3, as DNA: TGTGCCATCAGCCTCAAACCCAACAATGAGCAGTTCTTC.

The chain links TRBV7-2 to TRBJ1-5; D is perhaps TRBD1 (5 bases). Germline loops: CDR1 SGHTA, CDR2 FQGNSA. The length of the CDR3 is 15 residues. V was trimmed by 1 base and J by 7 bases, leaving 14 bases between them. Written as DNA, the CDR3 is TGTGCCAGCAGCTTAGATGGAAGGGGAGGCCAGCCCCAGCATTTT. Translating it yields CASSLDGRGGQPQHF.

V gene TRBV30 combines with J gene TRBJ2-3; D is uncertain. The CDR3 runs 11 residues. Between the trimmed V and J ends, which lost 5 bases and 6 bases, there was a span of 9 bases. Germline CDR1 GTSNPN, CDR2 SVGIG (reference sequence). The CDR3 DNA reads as TGTGCCTGGGGGATTGGGGATACGCAGTATTTT. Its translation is CAWGIGDTQYF.

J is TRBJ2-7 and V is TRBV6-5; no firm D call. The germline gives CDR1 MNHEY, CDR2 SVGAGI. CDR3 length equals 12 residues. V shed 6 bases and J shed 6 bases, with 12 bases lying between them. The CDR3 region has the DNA TGTGCCAGCAGCCACCACAAATCCGAGCAGTACTTC. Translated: CASSHHKSEQYF.

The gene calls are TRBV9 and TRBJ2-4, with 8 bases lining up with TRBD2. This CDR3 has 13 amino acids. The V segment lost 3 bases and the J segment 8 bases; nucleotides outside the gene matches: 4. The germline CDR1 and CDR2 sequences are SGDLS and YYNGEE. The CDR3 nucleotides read TGTGCCAGCAGCGACGGGGGGGCTGACATTCAGTACTTC. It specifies CASSDGGADIQYF.

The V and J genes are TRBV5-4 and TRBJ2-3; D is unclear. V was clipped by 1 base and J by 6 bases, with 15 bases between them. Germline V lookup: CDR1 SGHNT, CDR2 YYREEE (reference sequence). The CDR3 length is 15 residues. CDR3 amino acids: CASSLTAAVGDTQYF. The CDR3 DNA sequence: TGTGCCAGCAGCTTGACGGCCGCCGTAGGGGATACGCAGTATTTT.

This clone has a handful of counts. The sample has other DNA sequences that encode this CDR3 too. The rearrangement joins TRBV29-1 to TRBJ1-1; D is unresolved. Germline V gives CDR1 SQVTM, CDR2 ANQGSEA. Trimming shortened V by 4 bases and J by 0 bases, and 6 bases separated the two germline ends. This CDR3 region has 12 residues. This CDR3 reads CSVGRMNTEAFF. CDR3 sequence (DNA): TGCAGCGTTGGACGGATGAACACTGAAGCTTTCTTT.

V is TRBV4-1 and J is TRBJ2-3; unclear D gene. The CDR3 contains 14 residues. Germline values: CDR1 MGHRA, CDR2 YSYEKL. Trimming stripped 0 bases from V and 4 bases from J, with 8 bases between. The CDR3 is CASSQEVISDTQYF. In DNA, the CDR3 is TGCGCCAGCAGCCAAGAGGTGATTTCAGATACGCAGTATTTT.

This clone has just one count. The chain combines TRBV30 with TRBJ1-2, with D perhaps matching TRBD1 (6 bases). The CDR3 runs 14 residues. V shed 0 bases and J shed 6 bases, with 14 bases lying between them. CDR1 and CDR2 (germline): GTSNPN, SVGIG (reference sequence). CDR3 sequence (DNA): TGTGCCTGGAGTGTACTTCCACAGGGCCATGGCTACACCTTC. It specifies CAWSVLPQGHGYTF.

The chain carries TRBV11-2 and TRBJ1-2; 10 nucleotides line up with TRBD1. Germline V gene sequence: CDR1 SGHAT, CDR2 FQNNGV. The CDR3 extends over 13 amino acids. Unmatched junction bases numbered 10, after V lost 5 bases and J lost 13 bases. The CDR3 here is CASSLGQGQGGTF. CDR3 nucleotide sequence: TGTGCCAGCAGCCTGGGACAGGGGCAAGGTGGCACCTTC.

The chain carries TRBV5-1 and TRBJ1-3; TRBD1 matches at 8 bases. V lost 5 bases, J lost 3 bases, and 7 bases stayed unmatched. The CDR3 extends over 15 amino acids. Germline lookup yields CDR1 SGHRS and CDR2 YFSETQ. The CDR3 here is CASSLDRAFGNTIYF. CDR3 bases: TGCGCCAGCAGTCTGGACAGGGCCTTTGGAAACACCATATATTTT.

This CDR3 reads CTSSQGTNSNQPQHF. The CDR3 region has the DNA TGCACCAGCAGCCAAGGGACTAATAGCAATCAGCCCCAGCATTTT. This chain links TRBV1 with TRBJ1-5. TRBV1 counts as a pseudogene. CDR3 length: 15 amino acids.

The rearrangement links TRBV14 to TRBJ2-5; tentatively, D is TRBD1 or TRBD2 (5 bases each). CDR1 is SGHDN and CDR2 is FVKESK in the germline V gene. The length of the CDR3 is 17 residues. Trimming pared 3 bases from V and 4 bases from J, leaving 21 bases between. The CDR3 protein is CASSQLTRDPGPETQYF. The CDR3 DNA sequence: TGTGCCAGCAGCCAGTTAACCCGGGACCCAGGCCCAGAGACCCAGTACTTC.

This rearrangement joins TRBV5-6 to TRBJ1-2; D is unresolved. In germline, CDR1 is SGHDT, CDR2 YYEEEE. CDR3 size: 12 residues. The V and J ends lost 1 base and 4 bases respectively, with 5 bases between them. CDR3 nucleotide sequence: TGTGCCAGCAGCTTGTCAGCCTATGGCTACACCTTC. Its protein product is CASSLSAYGYTF.

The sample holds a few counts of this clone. CDR3 amino acids: CASTLRDGEQYF. For the CDR3, the DNA is TGTGCCAGCACCTTAAGGGATGGCGAGCAGTACTTC. V is TRBV28 and J is TRBJ2-5; D not certain. The end of the DNA aligns better with TRBJ2-7, so the J call may be wrong. The CDR3 loop spans 12 amino acids. Germline CDR1 and CDR2: MDHEN and SYDVKM.

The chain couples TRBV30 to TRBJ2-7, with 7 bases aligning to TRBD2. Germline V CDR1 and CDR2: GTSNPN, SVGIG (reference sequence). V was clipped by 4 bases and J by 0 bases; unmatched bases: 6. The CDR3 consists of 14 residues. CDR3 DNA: TGTGCCTGGACCCGGGACTACTCCTCCTACGAGCAGTACTTC. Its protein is CAWTRDYSSYEQYF. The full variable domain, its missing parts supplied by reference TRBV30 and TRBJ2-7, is SQTIHQWPATLVQPVGSPLSLECTVEGTSNPNLYWYRQAAGRGLQLLFYSVGIGQISSEVPQNLSASRPQDRQFILSSKKLLLSDSGFYLCAWTRDYSSYEQYFGPGTRLTVT.

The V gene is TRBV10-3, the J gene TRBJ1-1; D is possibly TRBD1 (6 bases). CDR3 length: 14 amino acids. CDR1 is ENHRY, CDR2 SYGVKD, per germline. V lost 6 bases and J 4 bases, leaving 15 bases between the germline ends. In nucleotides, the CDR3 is TGTGCCATCAGAACCCACAGGGAGGGCACTGAAGCTTTCTTT. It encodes CAIRTHREGTEAFF.

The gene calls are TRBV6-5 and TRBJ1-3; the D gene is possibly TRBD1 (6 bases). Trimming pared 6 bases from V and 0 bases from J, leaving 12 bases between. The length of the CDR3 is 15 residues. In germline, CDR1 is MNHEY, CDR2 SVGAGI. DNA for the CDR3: TGTGCCAGCAGCAAAGACAGGAGCTCTGGAAACACCATATATTTT. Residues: CASSKDRSSGNTIYF.

The DNA for the CDR3 is TGTGCCAGTAGTCGGGACACAGACACTGAAGCTTTCTTT. Protein: CASSRDTDTEAFF. The rearrangement links TRBV19 to TRBJ1-1, with a possible D match to TRBD1 (6 bases). The germline V gene encodes CDR1 LNHDA and CDR2 SQIVND (reference sequence). CDR3 length equals 13 residues. V lost 5 bases and J lost 3, with 10 bases in between.

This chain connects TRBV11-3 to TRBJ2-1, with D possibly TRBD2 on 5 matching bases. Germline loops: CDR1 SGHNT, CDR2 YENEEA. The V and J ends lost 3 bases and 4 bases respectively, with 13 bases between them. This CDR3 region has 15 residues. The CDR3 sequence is CASSFGHGVYNEQFF. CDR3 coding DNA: TGTGCCAGCAGCTTCGGGCACGGGGTGTACAATGAGCAGTTCTTC.